Listed below are T cell receptor beta chains from one sample, sequenced in a study of blood T cells in healthy people across ages. MiXCR, applied by TCRdb to the 5' RACE reads, yields one record per CDR3 protein. This table holds about 1.8 million distinct CDR3 sequences, roughly 52% found once. Sequencing was done on a sample of blood. The receptor set was obtained from a woman aged 40 to 55 in good health. Each CDR3 is given with its conserved first and last residue. D genes are given only for firm matches. Clone size is shown for a subset of rows, as once, few, many or a class of expanded clone.

v_call	clone_size	j_call	d_call	cdr3_nt	cdr3_aa
TRBV4-1	few	TRBJ2-7	NA	TGCGCCAGCAGCCAAGATGTCACCTTGGAGGCCCAGTACTTC	CASSQDVTLEAQYF
TRBV7-9	NA	TRBJ2-1	TRBD1	TGTGCCAGCAGCTCCCGGGACAGACTTTTGGACGAGCAGTTCTTC	CASSSRDRLLDEQFF
TRBV7-9	NA	TRBJ2-5	NA	TGTGCCAGCAGCCGTGGGGCAGCCTATTCTCTGGAGACCCAGTACTTC	CASSRGAAYSLETQYF
TRBV6-5	NA	TRBJ1-6	NA	TGTGCCAGCAGGGGGATAGATTCACCCCTCCACTTT	CASRGIDSPLHF
TRBV24-1	NA	TRBJ2-3	TRBD1	TGTGCCACCAGCCGGGACAGGTCGGCAGATACGCAGTATTTT	CATSRDRSADTQYF
TRBV7-9	few	TRBJ2-5	NA	TGTGCCAGCAGCTCGGGACGGACTCAAGAGACCCAGTACTTC	CASSSGRTQETQYF
TRBV27	NA	TRBJ2-3	NA	TGTGCCAGCAGTCCCTTGGAGACAGATACGCAGTATTTT	CASSPLETDTQYF
TRBV6-1	few	TRBJ2-1	TRBD2	TGTGCCAGCAAATTTACCCCGGGACTAGCGGGGTACAATGAGCAGTTCTTC	CASKFTPGLAGYNEQFF
TRBV7-9	NA	TRBJ2-3	NA	TGTGCCAGCAGCTCGTTGACTATGGATACGCAGTATTTT	CASSSLTMDTQYF
TRBV5-1	NA	TRBJ2-1	TRBD2	TGCGCCAGCAGAAGAGGGACTAGCGGGGGAAAGCAGTTCTTC	CASRRGTSGGKQFF
TRBV5-1	NA	TRBJ1-6	NA	TGCGCCAGCAGCTCAACCCCCCCCGGCCTGGGTAATTCACCCCTCCACTTT	CASSSTPPGLGNSPLHF
TRBV6-6	NA	TRBJ2-7	NA	TGTGCCAGCAGTTACTCGATAGGGGGGATGAGCTCCTACGAGCAGTACTTC	CASSYSIGGMSSYEQYF
TRBV4-2	few	TRBJ1-1	TRBD1	TGTGCCAGCAGCCAAACACACCCCGGGACAGGGAACACTGAAGCTTTCTTT	CASSQTHPGTGNTEAFF
TRBV2	NA	TRBJ2-7	TRBD1	TGTGCCAGCAGTAAAACAGGGGATAGCTCCTACGAGCAGTACTTC	CASSKTGDSSYEQYF
TRBV28	NA	TRBJ2-7	TRBD1	TGTGCCAGCAGCCACCCCCCAGACAGGGAACTCTACGAGCAGTACTTC	CASSHPPDRELYEQYF
TRBV20-1	few	TRBJ2-3	TRBD2	TGCAGTGCTCCCCTAGCGGGGGCTAGGGCAGATACGCAGTATTTT	CSAPLAGARADTQYF
TRBV18	NA	TRBJ1-6	NA	TGTGCCAGCTCACCAATTGGCAGTGAGGGTTTACCCCTCCACTTT	CASSPIGSEGLPLHF
TRBV14	few	TRBJ1-2	NA	TGTGCCAGCAGCCAAGATTTTCAGGGAGACTATGGCTACACCTTC	CASSQDFQGDYGYTF
TRBV5-1	NA	TRBJ2-1	NA	TGCGCCAGCAGCCCGATTGGAGTCCCTGAGCAGTTCTTC	CASSPIGVPEQFF
TRBV7-2	few	TRBJ1-4	NA	TGTGCCAGCAGCCGAGGCCAGGGAGTTGAAAAACTGTTTTTT	CASSRGQGVEKLFF
TRBV12-3/TRBV12-4	NA	TRBJ2-1	TRBD2	TGTGCCAGCACCCAAGGACTAGCGGGGGCCTGGGGTAACAATGAGCAGTTCTTC	CASTQGLAGAWGNNEQFF
TRBV6-5	NA	TRBJ2-1	TRBD2	TGTGCCAGCAGTTACGATGGGTTCGCGGCGGGGGGAAACAATGAGCAGTTCTTC	CASSYDGFAAGGNNEQFF
TRBV12-3/TRBV12-4	NA	TRBJ2-3	NA	TGTGCCAGCAGTTTGTGGCCCTTCAGTTCTAGCACAGATACGCAGTATTTT	CASSLWPFSSSTDTQYF
TRBV20-1	NA	TRBJ2-5	NA	TGCAGTGCTAGTGACCGACAGGAAGAGACCCAGTACTTC	CSASDRQEETQYF
TRBV6-1	NA	TRBJ2-5	NA	TGTCCCAGCAGCAGAATCGAGGTGATCGGGGGCCGAGAGACCCAGTACTTC	CPSSRIEVIGGRETQYF
TRBV7-2	few	TRBJ2-5	NA	TGTGCCAGCAGCCATAGCCCCGGGGCCTTGACCCAGTACTTC	CASSHSPGALTQYF
TRBV10-3	NA	TRBJ2-5	TRBD2	TGTGCCATCAGAGGACGGGGGGGACCGGAGACCCAGTACTTC	CAIRGRGGPETQYF
TRBV29-1	NA	TRBJ1-2	NA	TGCAGCGTCTCCCGAGAAGGCTTTGGCTACACCTTC	CSVSREGFGYTF
TRBV7-2	few	TRBJ1-4	NA	TGTGCCAGCAGCTTAGTCTCGGCCTCCACAACTAATGAAAAACTGTTTTTT	CASSLVSASTTNEKLFF
TRBV20-1	NA	TRBJ1-2	NA	TGCAGTGCCCGAGAGGGGGGCTTCTATGGCTACACCTTC	CSAREGGFYGYTF
TRBV20-1	few	TRBJ2-7	TRBD2	TGCAGTGCTCCCGAGCGGGGGCCCTCCTACGAGCAGTACTTC	CSAPERGPSYEQYF
TRBV12-3/TRBV12-4	NA	TRBJ2-1	NA	TGTGCCAGCAGTCTTCTGAGGGCCGCCTACAATGAGCAGTTCTTC	CASSLLRAAYNEQFF
TRBV6-6	once	TRBJ2-1	NA	TGTGCCAGCGGCCCAAGGGGAAGAAATGAGCAGTTCTTC	CASGPRGRNEQFF
TRBV10-3	NA	TRBJ1-5	NA	TGTGCCATCAGTGAAGGGGCTCAGCCCCAGCATTTT	CAISEGAQPQHF
TRBV6-1	few	TRBJ2-3	TRBD2	TGTGCCAGCAGTCCCTCACTGGGGGGGGGTAGCACAGATACGCAGTATTTT	CASSPSLGGGSTDTQYF
TRBV7-2	few	TRBJ2-7	NA	TGTGCCAGCAGCTTTATTTCTGGTGTGGCGTCCCCCTACGAGCAGTACTTC	CASSFISGVASPYEQYF
TRBV30	few	TRBJ2-1	NA	TGTGCCTGGAGTCAAGCTTGGCAGTTCTTC	CAWSQAWQFF
TRBV7-2	NA	TRBJ2-5	TRBD2	TGTGCCAGCAGCTTAGCCGCGGGGGGGAGGTCTGAGACCCAGTACTTC	CASSLAAGGRSETQYF
TRBV4-2	few	TRBJ2-5	TRBD2	TGTGCCAGCAGCCAAGATAGCGGGGAGGGGGAGACCCAGTACTTC	CASSQDSGEGETQYF
TRBV27	NA	TRBJ2-5	NA	TGTGCCAGCAGTTTATCGCCCGGACGTATCCAAGAGACCCAGTACTTC	CASSLSPGRIQETQYF